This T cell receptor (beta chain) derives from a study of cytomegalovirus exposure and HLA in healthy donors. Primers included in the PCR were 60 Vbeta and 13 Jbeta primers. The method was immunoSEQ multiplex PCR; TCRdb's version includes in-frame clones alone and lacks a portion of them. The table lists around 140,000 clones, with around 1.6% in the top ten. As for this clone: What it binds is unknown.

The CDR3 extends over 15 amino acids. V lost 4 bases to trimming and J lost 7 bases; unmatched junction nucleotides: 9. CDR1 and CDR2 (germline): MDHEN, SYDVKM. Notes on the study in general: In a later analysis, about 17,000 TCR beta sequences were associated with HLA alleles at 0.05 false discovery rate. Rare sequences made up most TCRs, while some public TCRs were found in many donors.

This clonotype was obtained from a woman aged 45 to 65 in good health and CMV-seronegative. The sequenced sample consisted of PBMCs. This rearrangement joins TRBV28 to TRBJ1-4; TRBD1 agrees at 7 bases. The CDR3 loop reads CASSSQGQDPEKLFF. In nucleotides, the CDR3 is TGTGCCAGCAGTTCCCAAGGACAGGACCCTGAAAAACTGTTTTTT. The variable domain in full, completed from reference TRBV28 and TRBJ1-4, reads DVKVTQSSRYLVKRTGEKVFLECVQDMDHENMFWYRQDPGLGLRLIYFSYDVKMKEKGDIPEGYSVSREKKERFSLILESASTNQTSMYLCASSSQGQDPEKLFFGSGTQLSVL.